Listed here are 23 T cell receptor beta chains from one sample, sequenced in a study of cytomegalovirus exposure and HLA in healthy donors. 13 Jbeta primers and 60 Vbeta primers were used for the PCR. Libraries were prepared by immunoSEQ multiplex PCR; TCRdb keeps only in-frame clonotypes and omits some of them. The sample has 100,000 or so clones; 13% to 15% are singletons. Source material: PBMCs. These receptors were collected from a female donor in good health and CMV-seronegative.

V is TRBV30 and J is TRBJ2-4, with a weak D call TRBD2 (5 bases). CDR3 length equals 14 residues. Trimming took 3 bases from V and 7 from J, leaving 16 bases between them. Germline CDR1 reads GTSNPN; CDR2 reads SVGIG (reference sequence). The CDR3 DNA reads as TGTGCCTGGAGCCTCGGATATAGGGAGAACATTCAGTACTTC. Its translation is CAWSLGYRENIQYF. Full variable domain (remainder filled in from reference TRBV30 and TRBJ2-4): SQTIHQWPATLVQPVGSPLSLECTVEGTSNPNLYWYRQAAGRGLQLLFYSVGIGQISSEVPQNLSASRPQDRQFILSSKKLLLSDSGFYLCAWSLGYRENIQYFGAGTRLSVL.

CDR3 amino acids: CASSQDRGNINEQFF. The CDR3 DNA follows: TGTGCCAGCAGCCAAGACAGGGGGAATATCAATGAGCAGTTCTTC. The V and J genes are TRBV4-2 and TRBJ2-1; 7 positions agree with TRBD1. The germline CDR1 and CDR2 sequences are LGHNA and YNFKEQ. V shed 0 bases and J 6 bases; nucleotides not matched to a gene: 5. The CDR3 runs 15 residues.

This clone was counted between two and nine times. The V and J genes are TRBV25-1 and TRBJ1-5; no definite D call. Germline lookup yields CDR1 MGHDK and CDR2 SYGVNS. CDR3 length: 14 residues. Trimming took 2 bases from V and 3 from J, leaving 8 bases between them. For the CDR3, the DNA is TGTGCCAGCAGTGAAGCCGGGATCAATCAGCCCCAGCATTTT. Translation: CASSEAGINQPQHF.

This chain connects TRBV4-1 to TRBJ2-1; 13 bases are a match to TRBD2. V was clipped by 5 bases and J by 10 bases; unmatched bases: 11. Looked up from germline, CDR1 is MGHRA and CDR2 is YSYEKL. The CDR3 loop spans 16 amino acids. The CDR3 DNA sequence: TGCGCCAGCAGCTTAAAGGCCGGGACTAGCGGGGTAGAGCAGTTCTTC. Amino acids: CASSLKAGTSGVEQFF.

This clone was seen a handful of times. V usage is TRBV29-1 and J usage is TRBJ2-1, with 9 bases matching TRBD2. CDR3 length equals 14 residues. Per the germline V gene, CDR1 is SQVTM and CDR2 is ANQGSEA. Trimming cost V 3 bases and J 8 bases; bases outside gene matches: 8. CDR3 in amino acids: CSVEGGGAFDEQFF. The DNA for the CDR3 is TGCAGCGTTGAGGGCGGGGGGGCCTTTGATGAGCAGTTCTTC.

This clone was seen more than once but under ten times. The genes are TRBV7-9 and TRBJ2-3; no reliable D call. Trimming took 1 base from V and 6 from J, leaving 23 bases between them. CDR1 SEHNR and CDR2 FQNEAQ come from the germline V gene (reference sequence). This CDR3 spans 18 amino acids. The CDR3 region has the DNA TGTGCCAGCAGCTTAGGGGTATCTCGAGCCCCGGGTACGGATACGCAGTATTTT. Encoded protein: CASSLGVSRAPGTDTQYF. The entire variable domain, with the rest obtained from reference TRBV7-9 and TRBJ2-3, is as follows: DTGVSQNPRHKITKRGQNVTFRCDPISEHNRLYWYRQTLGQGPEFLTYFQNEAQLEKSRLLSDRFSAERPKGSFSTLEIQRTEQGDSAMYLCASSLGVSRAPGTDTQYFGPGTRLTVL.

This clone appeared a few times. The CDR3 DNA is TGTGCCAGCAGTTTCAACCTCGGCTACGAGCAGTACTTC. Its translation: CASSFNLGYEQYF. The chain links TRBV27 to TRBJ2-7; D gene unclear. The CDR3 runs to 13 residues. V lost 3 bases and J lost 3, with 9 bases in between. From germline, CDR1 is MNHEY and CDR2 SMNVEV (reference sequence).

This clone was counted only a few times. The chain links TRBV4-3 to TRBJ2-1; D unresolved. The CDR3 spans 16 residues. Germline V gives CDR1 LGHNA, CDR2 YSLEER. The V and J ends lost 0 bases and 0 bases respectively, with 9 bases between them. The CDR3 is CASSQEAASSYNEQFF. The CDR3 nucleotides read TGCGCCAGCAGCCAAGAGGCCGCTTCCTCCTACAATGAGCAGTTCTTC.

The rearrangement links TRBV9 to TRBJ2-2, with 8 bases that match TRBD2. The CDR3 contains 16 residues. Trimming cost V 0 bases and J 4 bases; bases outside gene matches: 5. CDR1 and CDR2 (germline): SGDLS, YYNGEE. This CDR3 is CASSVDGGAGTGELFF. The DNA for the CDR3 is TGTGCCAGCAGCGTAGACGGGGGGGCTGGCACCGGGGAGCTGTTTTTT.

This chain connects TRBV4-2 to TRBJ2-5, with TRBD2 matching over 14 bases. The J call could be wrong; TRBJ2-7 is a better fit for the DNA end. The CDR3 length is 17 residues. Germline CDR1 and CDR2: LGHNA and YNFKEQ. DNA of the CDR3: TGTGCCAGCAGCCGAGGACTAGCGGGAGGTCTTTCCTACGAGCAGTACTTC. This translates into CASSRGLAGGLSYEQYF.

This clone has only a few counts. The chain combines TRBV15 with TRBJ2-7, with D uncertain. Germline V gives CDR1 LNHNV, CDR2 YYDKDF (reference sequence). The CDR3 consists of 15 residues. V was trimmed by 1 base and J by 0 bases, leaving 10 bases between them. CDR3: CATSRGAGSSYEQYF. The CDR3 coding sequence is TGTGCCACCAGCAGAGGGGCAGGTAGCTCCTACGAGCAGTACTTC.

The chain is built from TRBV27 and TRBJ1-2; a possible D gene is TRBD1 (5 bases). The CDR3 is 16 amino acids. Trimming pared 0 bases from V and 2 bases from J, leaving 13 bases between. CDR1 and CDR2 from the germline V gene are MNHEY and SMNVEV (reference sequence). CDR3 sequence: CASSLSGGVGNYGYTF. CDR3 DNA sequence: TGTGCCAGCAGTTTATCGGGAGGGGTGGGCAACTATGGCTACACCTTC.

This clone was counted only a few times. CDR3 DNA sequence: TGTGCCAGCAACGGGGGAAAGTCCTACGAGCAGTACTTC. It translates to CASNGGKSYEQYF. The rearrangement joins TRBV2 to TRBJ2-7; the D gene is possibly TRBD2 (6 bases). Trimming left V 7 bases short and J 1 base short, with 11 bases between. Germline CDR1 is SNHLY and CDR2 is FYNNEI. The CDR3 length is 13 residues.

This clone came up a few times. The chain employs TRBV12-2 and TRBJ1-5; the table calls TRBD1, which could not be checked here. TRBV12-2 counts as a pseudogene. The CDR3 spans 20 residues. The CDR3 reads CASRFPMDRDYAYSNQPQHF. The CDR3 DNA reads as TGTGCAAGTCGCTTCCCGATGGACAGGGACTATGCTTATAGCAATCAGCCCCAGCATTTT.

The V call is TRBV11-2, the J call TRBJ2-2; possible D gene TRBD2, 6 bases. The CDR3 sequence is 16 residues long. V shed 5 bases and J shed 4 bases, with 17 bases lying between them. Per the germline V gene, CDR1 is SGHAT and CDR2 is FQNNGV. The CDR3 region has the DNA TGTGCCAGCAGCCCTGACGGTAGCGGAGCCACCGGGGAGCTGTTTTTT. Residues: CASSPDGSGATGELFF. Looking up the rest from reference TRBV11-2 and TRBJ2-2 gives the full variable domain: EAGVAQSPRYKIIEKRQSVAFWCNPISGHATLYWYQQILGQGPKLLIQFQNNGVVDDSQLPKDRFSAERLKGVDSTLKIQPAKLEDSAVYLCASSPDGSGATGELFFGEGSRLTVL.

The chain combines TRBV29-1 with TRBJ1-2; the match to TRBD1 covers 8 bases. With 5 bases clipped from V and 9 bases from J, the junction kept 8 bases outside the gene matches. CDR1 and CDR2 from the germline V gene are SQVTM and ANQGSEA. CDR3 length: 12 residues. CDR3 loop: CSVKQGEQSYTF. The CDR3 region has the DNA TGCAGCGTTAAACAGGGGGAACAGAGCTACACCTTC.

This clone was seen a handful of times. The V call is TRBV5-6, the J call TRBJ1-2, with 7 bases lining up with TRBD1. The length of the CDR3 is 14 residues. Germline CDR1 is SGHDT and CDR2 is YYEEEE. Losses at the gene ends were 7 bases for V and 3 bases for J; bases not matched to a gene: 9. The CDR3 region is CASSTFDRDYGYTF. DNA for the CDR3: TGTGCCAGCTCCACCTTCGACAGGGACTATGGCTACACCTTC.

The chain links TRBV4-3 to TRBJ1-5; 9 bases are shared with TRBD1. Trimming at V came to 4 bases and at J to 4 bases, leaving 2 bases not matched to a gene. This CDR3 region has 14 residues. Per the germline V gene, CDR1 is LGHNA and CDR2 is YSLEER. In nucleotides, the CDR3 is TGCGCCAGCAGCCGCGACAGGGGGAATCAGCCCCAGCATTTT. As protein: CASSRDRGNQPQHF.

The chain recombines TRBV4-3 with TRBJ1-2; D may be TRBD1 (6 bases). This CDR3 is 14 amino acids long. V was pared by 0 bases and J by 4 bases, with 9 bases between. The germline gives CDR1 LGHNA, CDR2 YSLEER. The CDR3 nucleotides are TGCGCCAGCAGCCAAGAACAGGGAACCTATGGCTACACCTTC. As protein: CASSQEQGTYGYTF.

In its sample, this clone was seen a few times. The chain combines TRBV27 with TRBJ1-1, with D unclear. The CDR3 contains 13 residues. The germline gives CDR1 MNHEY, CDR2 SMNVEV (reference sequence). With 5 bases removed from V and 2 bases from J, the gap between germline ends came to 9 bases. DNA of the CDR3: TGTGCCAGCAGTCCGACAAGCAACACTGAAGCTTTCTTT. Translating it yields CASSPTSNTEAFF.

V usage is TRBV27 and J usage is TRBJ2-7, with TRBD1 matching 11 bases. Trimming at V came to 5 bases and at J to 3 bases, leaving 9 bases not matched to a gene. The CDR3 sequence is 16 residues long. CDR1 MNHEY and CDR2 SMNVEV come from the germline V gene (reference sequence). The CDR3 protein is CASSDTPGTGGYEQYF. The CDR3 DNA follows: TGTGCCAGCAGTGACACACCCGGGACAGGGGGCTACGAGCAGTACTTC.

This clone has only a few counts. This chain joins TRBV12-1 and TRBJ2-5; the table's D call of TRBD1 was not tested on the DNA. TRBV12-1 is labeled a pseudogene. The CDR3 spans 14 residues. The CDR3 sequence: CASSSRQLQETQYF. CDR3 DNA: TGTGCCAGCAGCTCCCGACAGTTACAAGAGACCCAGTACTTC.

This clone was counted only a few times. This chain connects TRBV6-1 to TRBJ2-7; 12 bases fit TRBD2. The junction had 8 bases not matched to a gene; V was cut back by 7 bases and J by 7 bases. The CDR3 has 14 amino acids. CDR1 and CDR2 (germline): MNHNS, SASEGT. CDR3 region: CASKTSGSRQEQYF. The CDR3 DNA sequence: TGTGCCAGCAAGACTAGCGGGAGTCGGCAAGAGCAGTACTTC.